What follows describes a single T cell receptor beta chain. These data originate in a study of blood T cell repertoires in COVID-19. Libraries were prepared by immunoSEQ multiplex PCR; TCRdb keeps only in-frame clonotypes and omits some of them. The repertoire holds roughly 230,000 clones, roughly 85% seen once, with under 7% in the top ten. Trimming took off 8 bases at V and 5 bases at J, with 12 bases between the two ends. The length of the CDR3 is 13 residues. The chain employs TRBV12-3 or TRBV12-4 and TRBJ1-4; no clear D gene. The sequenced sample was PBMCs or T cells enriched from blood (not recorded which). This sequence originates from a woman between 45 and 60 years old who had been exposed to COVID-19. DNA of the CDR3: TGTGCCAGCTGCGGGAAGAGGAATGAAAAACTGTTTTTT. It codes for CASCGKRNEKLFF.